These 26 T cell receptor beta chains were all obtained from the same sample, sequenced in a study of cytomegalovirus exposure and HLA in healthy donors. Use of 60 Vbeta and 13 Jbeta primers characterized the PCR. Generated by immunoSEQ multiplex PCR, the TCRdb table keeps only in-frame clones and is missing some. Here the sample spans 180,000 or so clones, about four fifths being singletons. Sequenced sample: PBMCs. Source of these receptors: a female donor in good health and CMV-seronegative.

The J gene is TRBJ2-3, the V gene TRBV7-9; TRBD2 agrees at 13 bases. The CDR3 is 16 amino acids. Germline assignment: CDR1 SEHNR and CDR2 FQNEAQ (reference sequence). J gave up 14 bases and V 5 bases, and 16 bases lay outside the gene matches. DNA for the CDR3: TGTGCCAGCAGCATACCGGGACTAGCGGGATTATTCAAGAGGTATTTT. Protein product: CASSIPGLAGLFKRYF.

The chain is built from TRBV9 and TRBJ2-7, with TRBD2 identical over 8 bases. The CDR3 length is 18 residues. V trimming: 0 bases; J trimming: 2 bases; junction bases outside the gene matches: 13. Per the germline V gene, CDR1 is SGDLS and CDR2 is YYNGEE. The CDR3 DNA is TGTGCCAGCAGCGTAGGCCCCCCCGGGGGGGCACTCCCCTACGAGCAGTACTTC. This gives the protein CASSVGPPGGALPYEQYF.

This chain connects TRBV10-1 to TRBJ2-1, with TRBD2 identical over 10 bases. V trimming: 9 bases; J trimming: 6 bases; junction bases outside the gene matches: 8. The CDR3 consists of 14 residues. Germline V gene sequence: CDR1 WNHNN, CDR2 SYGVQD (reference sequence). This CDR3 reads CARTRSSGSNEQFF. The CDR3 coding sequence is TGCGCCAGGACCCGGTCTAGCGGGAGCAATGAGCAGTTCTTC.

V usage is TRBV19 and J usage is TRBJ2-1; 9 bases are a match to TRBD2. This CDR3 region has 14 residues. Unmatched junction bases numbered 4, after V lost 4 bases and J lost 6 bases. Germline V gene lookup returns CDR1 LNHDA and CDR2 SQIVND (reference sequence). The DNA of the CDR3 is TGTGCCAGTAGTAGCGGGGGGGCGGTCAATGAGCAGTTCTTC. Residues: CASSSGGAVNEQFF.

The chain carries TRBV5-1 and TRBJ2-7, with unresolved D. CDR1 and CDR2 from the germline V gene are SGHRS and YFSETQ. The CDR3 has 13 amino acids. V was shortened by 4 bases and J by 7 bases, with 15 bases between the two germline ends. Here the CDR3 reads CASSQEAPWEQYF. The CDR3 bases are TGCGCCAGCAGCCAGGAAGCCCCCTGGGAGCAGTACTTC. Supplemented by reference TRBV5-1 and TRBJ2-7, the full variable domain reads KAGVTQTPRYLIKTRGQQVTLSCSPISGHRSVSWYQQTPGQGLQFLFEYFSETQRNKGNFPGRFSGRQFSNSRSEMNVSTLELGDSALYLCASSQEAPWEQYFGPGTRLTVT.

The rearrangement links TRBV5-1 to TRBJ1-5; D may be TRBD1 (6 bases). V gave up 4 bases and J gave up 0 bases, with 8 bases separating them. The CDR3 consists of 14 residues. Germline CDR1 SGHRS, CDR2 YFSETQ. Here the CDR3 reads CASSKDSSNQPQHF. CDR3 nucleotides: TGCGCCAGCAGCAAGGACAGTAGCAATCAGCCCCAGCATTTT.

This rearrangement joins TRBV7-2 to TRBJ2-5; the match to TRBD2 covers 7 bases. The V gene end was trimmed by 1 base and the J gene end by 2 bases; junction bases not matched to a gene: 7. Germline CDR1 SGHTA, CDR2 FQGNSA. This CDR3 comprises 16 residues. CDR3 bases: TGTGCCAGCAGCTTAGTCGGCGGGAGCGAGCAAGAGACCCAGTACTTC. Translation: CASSLVGGSEQETQYF.

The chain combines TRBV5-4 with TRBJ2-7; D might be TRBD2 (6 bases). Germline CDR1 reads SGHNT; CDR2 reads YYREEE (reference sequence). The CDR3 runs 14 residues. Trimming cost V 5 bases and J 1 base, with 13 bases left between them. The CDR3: CASREWGESYEQYF. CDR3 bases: TGTGCCAGCAGGGAATGGGGGGAATCCTACGAGCAGTACTTC.

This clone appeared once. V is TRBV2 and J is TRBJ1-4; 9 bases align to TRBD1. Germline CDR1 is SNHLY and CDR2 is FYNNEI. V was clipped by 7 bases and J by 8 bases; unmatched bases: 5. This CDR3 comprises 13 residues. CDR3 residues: CASIRTGDEKLFF. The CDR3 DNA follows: TGTGCCAGCATTCGGACAGGGGACGAAAAACTGTTTTTT.

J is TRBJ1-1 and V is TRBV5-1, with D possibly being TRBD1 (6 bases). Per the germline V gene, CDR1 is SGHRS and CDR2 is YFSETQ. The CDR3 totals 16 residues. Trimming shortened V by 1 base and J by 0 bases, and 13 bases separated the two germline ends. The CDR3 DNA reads TGCGCCAGCAGCTTGAGAACGGACAGCGTGAACACTGAAGCTTTCTTT. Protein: CASSLRTDSVNTEAFF. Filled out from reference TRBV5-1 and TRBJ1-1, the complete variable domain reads KAGVTQTPRYLIKTRGQQVTLSCSPISGHRSVSWYQQTPGQGLQFLFEYFSETQRNKGNFPGRFSGRQFSNSRSEMNVSTLELGDSALYLCASSLRTDSVNTEAFFGQGTRLTVV.

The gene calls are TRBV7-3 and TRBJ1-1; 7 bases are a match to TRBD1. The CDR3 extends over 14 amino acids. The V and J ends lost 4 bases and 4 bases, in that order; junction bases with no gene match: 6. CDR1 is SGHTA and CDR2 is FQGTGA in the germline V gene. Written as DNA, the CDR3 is TGTGCCAGCAGCTATACAGGGGTCGGCACTGAAGCTTTCTTT. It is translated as CASSYTGVGTEAFF.

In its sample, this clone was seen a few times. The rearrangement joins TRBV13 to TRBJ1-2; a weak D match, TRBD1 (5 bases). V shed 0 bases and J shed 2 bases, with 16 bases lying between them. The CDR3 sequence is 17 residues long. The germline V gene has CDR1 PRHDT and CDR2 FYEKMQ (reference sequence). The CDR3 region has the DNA TGTGCCAGCAGCTTAGGCCAGACCCGACAGATAAACTATGGCTACACCTTC. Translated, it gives CASSLGQTRQINYGYTF.

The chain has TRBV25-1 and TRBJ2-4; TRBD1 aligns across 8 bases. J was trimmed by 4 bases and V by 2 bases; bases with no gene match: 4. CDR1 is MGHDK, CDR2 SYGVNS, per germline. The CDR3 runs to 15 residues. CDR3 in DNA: TGTGCCAGCAGTGAAGTGCGGACAGGGAAAAACATTCAGTACTTC. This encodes CASSEVRTGKNIQYF.

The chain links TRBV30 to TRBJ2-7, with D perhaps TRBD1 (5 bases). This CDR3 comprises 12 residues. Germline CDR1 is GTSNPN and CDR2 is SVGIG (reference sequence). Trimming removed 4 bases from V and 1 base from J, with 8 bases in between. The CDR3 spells CAWNPGSYEQYF. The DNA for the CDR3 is TGTGCCTGGAACCCAGGGTCCTACGAGCAGTACTTC.

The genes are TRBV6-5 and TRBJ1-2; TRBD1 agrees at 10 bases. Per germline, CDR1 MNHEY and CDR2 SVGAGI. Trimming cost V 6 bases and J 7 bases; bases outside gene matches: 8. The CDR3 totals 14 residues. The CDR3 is CASRETGGSVGYTF. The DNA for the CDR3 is TGTGCCAGCAGAGAGACAGGGGGCTCGGTTGGCTACACCTTC.

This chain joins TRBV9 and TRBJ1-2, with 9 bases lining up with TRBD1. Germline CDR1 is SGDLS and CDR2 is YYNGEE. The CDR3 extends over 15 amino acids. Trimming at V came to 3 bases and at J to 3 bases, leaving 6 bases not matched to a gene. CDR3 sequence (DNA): TGTGCCAGCAGCGAACAGGGGGCGTTCCACTATGGCTACACCTTC. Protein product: CASSEQGAFHYGYTF.

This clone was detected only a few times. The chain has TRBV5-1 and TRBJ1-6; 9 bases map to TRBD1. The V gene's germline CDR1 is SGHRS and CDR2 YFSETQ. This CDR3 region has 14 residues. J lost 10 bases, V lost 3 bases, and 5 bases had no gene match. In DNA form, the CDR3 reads TGCGCCAGCAGCTCCGGGACAGGGATCTCACCCCTCCACTTT. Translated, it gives CASSSGTGISPLHF.

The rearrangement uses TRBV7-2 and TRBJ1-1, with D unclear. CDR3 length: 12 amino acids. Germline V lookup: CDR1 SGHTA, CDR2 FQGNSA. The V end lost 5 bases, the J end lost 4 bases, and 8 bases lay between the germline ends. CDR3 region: CASSPVITEAFF. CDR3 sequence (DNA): TGTGCCAGCAGCCCGGTCATCACTGAAGCTTTCTTT.

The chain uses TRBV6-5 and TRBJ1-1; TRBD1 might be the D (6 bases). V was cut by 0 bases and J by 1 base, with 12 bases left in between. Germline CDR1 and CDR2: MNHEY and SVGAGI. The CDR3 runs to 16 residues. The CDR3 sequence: CASSYSLGAGNTEAFF. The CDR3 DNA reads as TGTGCCAGCAGTTACTCATTGGGGGCAGGGAACACTGAAGCTTTCTTT.

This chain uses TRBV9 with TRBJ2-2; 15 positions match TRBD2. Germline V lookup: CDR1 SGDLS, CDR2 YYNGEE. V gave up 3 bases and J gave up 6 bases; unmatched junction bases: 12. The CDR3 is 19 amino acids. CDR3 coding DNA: TGTGCCAGCAGCGCCAGGACAAGGACTAGCGGGAGGGGGGCCGGGGAGCTGTTTTTT. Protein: CASSARTRTSGRGAGELFF.

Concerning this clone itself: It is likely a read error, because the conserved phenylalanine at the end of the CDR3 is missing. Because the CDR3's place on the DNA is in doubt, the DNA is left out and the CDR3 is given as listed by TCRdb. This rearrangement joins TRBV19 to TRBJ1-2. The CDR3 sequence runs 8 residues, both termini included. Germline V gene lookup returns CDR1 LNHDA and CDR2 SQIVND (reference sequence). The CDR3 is CAPLDCSK.

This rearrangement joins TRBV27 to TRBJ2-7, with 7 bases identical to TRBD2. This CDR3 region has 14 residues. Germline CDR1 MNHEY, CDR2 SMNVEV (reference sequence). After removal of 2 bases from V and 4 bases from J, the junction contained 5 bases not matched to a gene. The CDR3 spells CASSLMGGGYEQYF. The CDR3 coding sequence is TGTGCCAGCAGTTTAATGGGGGGGGGATACGAGCAGTACTTC.

DNA for the CDR3: TGTGCCACCTCCCCTGGGGCAGCCTATGGCTACACCTTC. This gives the protein CATSPGAAYGYTF. V usage is TRBV19 and J usage is TRBJ1-2; TRBD1 might be the D (5 bases). The CDR3 consists of 13 residues. Trimming stripped 10 bases from V and 4 bases from J, with 16 bases between. Germline V gives CDR1 LNHDA, CDR2 SQIVND (reference sequence).

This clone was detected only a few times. The CDR3 DNA sequence: TGTGCCAGCAGCTTAGCTGGTAAGGGTAGCGGGGTTTACAATGAGCAGTTCTTC. Translated, it gives CASSLAGKGSGVYNEQFF. The V and J genes are TRBV7-2 and TRBJ2-1; TRBD2 aligns across 8 bases. The CDR3 sequence is 18 residues long. Germline loops: CDR1 SGHTA, CDR2 FQGNSA. V gave up 0 bases and J gave up 4 bases; unmatched junction bases: 11.

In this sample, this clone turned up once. The CDR3 loop is CASSQPGTGEWKGDNYYEQYF. The CDR3 DNA follows: TGTGCCAGCAGTCAACCCGGGACAGGGGAGTGGAAGGGGGACAATTACTACGAGCAGTACTTC. J is TRBJ2-7 and V is TRBV2; 10 bases are shared with TRBD1. CDR3 length: 21 residues. V dropped 5 bases and J dropped 3; count of bases not matched to a gene: 25. Per germline, CDR1 SNHLY and CDR2 FYNNEI.

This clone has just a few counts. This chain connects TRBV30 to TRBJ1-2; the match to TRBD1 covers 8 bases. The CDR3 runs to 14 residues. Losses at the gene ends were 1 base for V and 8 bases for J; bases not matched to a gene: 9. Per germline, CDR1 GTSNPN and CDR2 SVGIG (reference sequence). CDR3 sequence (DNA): TGTGCCTGGAGTGGCAGGACAGGGAGGACGGGCTACACCTTC. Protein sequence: CAWSGRTGRTGYTF.